In this sample, the clone carrying this T cell receptor (beta chain) turned up once. Its antigen remains unknown. Excluded were patients having autoimmune disease history or systemic immunosuppression. Clones were sequenced by immunoSEQ multiplex PCR, and TCRdb holds only the in-frame ones, with some missing. In the table there are about 73,000 clones, more than 85% of which are singletons. V lost 1 base and J lost 5; bases outside the gene matches: 5. In germline, CDR1 is MNHEY, CDR2 SMNVEV (reference sequence). The CDR3 has 16 residues. These data belong to a study of OX40 agonist ivuxolimab in advanced cancers. Study-wide background: Melanoma, hepatocellular carcinoma, head and neck or renal cell cancer occurred in dose-escalation patients. Earlier anti-PD-1, anti-PD-L1 or anti-CTLA-4 therapy was permitted; roughly 42% had received some.

General study points: There was clonal expansion of CD4+ and CD8+ blood T cells by week 6 at 0.1 to 3.0 mg/kg.

This specimen was CD4+ or CD8+ T cells sorted from blood, taken in a trial of the OX40 agonist ivuxolimab. The sequence came from an adult with an advanced solid tumor such as melanoma, head and neck, liver or kidney cancer. This chain links TRBV27 with TRBJ2-3; 11 positions agree with TRBD2. CDR3 amino acids: CASSLFLAGGLDTQYF. CDR3 in DNA: TGTGCCAGCAGTTTATTTCTAGCGGGAGGTCTAGATACGCAGTATTTT.